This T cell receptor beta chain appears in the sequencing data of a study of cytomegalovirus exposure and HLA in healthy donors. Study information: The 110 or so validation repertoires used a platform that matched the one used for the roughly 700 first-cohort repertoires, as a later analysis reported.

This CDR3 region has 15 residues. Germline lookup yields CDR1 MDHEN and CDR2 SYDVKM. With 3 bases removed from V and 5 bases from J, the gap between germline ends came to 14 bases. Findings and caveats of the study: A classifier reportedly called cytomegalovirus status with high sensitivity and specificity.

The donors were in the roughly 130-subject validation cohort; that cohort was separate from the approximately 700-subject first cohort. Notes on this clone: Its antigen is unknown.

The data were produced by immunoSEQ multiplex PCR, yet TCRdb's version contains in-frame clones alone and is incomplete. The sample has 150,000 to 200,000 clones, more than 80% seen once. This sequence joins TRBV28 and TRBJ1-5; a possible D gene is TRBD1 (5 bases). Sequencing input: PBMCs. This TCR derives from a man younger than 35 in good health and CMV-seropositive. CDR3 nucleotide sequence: TGTGCCAGCAGTTTTAGTACGGGGGGAGATCAGCCCCAGCATTTT. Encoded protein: CASSFSTGGDQPQHF. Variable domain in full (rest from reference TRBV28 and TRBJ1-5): DVKVTQSSRYLVKRTGEKVFLECVQDMDHENMFWYRQDPGLGLRLIYFSYDVKMKEKGDIPEGYSVSREKKERFSLILESASTNQTSMYLCASSFSTGGDQPQHFGDGTRLSIL.